This is a list of T cell receptor beta chains from one sample in a study of early T cells in non-severe SARS-CoV-2 infection. TCRdb used MiXCR to reprocess the 5' RACE reads, holding one entry per CDR3 protein. The sample records under 25,000 distinct CDR3 sequences, 4% to 5% being singletons. Sequenced material: whole blood. The receptors here all came from an adult who was a healthcare worker with PCR-confirmed SARS-CoV-2 infection or an uninfected control (not recorded which). Each CDR3 is given with its conserved first and last residue. D genes are given only for firm matches. Expanded clones are given a class, and other clones once, few, many or no size at all.

j_call d_call v_call clone_size cdr3_aa cdr3_nt
TRBJ2-2 - TRBV24-1 few CATSERQALANTGELFF TGTGCCACCAGTGAAAGACAGGCCCTCGCGAACACCGGGGAGCTGTTTTTT
TRBJ1-2 - TRBV5-1 few CASSLPAAPDRRANYGYTF TGCGCCAGCAGCTTACCCGCCGCCCCCGACAGGAGGGCTAACTATGGCTACACCTTC
TRBJ1-1 - TRBV2 few CASDLTGMNTEAFF TGTGCCAGCGACCTTACAGGCATGAACACTGAAGCTTTCTTT
TRBJ2-5 - TRBV7-8 many CASSPGQITETQYF TGTGCCAGCAGTCCTGGACAGATCACGGAGACCCAGTACTTC
TRBJ2-1 TRBD2 TRBV2 many CASSGQRGPYNEQFF TGTGCCAGCAGTGGACAGCGGGGGCCCTACAATGAGCAGTTCTTC
TRBJ1-1 - TRBV7-3 few CASSLTGPWAEAFF TGTGCCAGCAGCTTAACAGGCCCCTGGGCAGAAGCTTTCTTT
TRBJ1-1 - TRBV6-5 few CASSYRRESFEAFF TGTGCCAGCAGTTACCGCAGGGAGAGTTTTGAAGCTTTCTTT
TRBJ2-1 TRBD2 TRBV2 - CATLRGSGGAGEQFF TGTGCCACCCTCAGGGGTAGCGGGGGGGCCGGAGAGCAGTTCTTC
TRBJ1-1 - TRBV6-2/TRBV6-3 many CASSYGNEGNTEAFF TGTGCCAGCAGTTACGGAAATGAAGGTAACACTGAAGCTTTCTTT
TRBJ2-1 - TRBV11-1 few CASSLQGRYNEQFF TGTGCCAGCAGCCTCCAGGGACGGTACAATGAGCAGTTCTTC
TRBJ1-1 - TRBV5-1 many CASSPLLDSEAFF TGCGCCAGCAGCCCTTTGTTAGACTCCGAAGCTTTCTTT
TRBJ2-3 - TRBV6-4 - CASSDRQRASTDTQYF TGTGCCAGCAGTGACCGTCAGAGGGCTAGCACAGATACGCAGTATTTT
TRBJ2-3 - TRBV7-2 - CASSLPSAKTDTQYF TGTGCCAGCAGCCTACCATCGGCTAAGACAGATACGCAGTATTTT
TRBJ1-1 TRBD1 TRBV5-1 many CASSSGTARTEAFF TGCGCCAGCAGCTCTGGGACAGCCAGAACTGAAGCTTTCTTT
TRBJ1-1 - TRBV29-1 many CSVQGNLDTEAFF TGCAGCGTCCAGGGGAACTTGGACACTGAAGCTTTCTTT
TRBJ1-3 - TRBV11-1 - CASSLPDGASGNTIYF TGTGCCAGCAGCCTACCTGATGGGGCCTCTGGAAACACCATATATTTT
TRBJ2-4 - TRBV7-9 many CASSPPGGAKNIQYF TGTGCCAGCAGCCCCCCGGGTGGAGCCAAAAACATTCAGTACTTC
TRBJ2-3 TRBD1 TRBV29-1 - CSVVQGSTDTQYF TGCAGCGTTGTACAGGGGAGCACAGATACGCAGTATTTT
TRBJ2-5 - TRBV7-6 many CASTDSPQDLKETQYF TGTGCCAGCACCGATTCCCCTCAAGACCTAAAAGAGACCCAGTACTTC
TRBJ1-2 TRBD1 TRBV6-2/TRBV6-3 many CASNPTGDYGYTF TGTGCCAGCAACCCCACAGGGGACTATGGCTACACCTTC
TRBJ1-5 TRBD1 TRBV27 - CASSLSGTGPNQPQHF TGTGCCAGCAGCCTATCGGGGACAGGACCCAATCAGCCCCAGCATTTT
TRBJ2-5 - TRBV12-5 - CASGERGETQYF TGTGCTAGCGGGGAAAGAGGGGAGACCCAGTACTTC
TRBJ1-4 - TRBV12-3/TRBV12-4 few CASSLAAGAGLKLFF TGTGCCAGCAGTTTAGCCGCAGGGGCCGGATTGAAACTGTTTTTT
TRBJ2-4 - TRBV20-1 - CSAVPLAPHFWYF TGCAGTGCAGTTCCCCTAGCGCCCCACTTCTGGTACTTC
TRBJ2-2 TRBD1 TRBV11-2 many CASSTGQGRNGELFF TGTGCCAGCAGCACTGGACAGGGCAGAAACGGGGAGCTGTTTTTT
TRBJ1-6 TRBD1 TRBV20-1 many CSAKTGGASPLHF TGCAGTGCTAAGACAGGGGGCGCTTCACCCCTCCACTTT
TRBJ2-7 - TRBV6-1 few CASSARRESYEQYF TGTGCCAGCAGTGCGCGAAGGGAGTCCTACGAGCAGTACTTC
TRBJ2-5 TRBD2 TRBV6-2/TRBV6-3 - CASSYSPFRTSGGQETQYF TGTGCCAGCAGTTACTCGCCATTCAGGACTAGCGGGGGACAAGAGACCCAGTACTTC
TRBJ1-2 - TRBV6-2/TRBV6-3 - CASSIPRGISYGYTF TGTGCCAGCAGCATCCCACGGGGGATCAGCTATGGCTACACCTTC
TRBJ2-3 - TRBV7-3 many CASSQDSGPDTQYF TGTGCCAGCAGCCAAGACAGCGGCCCAGATACGCAGTATTTT
TRBJ2-7 - TRBV30 many CAWSSAYEQYF TGTGCCTGGTCTTCGGCCTACGAGCAGTACTTC
TRBJ2-7 TRBD2 TRBV20-1 many CSALMGLAASYEQYF TGCAGTGCTTTAATGGGACTAGCGGCTTCCTACGAGCAGTACTTC
TRBJ1-6 - TRBV6-2/TRBV6-3 - CASSYGRGSTYNSPLHF TGTGCCAGCAGTTACGGTCGCGGGTCAACTTATAATTCACCCCTCCACTTT
TRBJ2-2 - TRBV7-2 many CASSLIYNTGELFF TGTGCCAGCAGCTTAATCTACAACACCGGGGAGCTGTTTTTT
TRBJ1-6 - TRBV2 many CASSESGTYNSPLHF TGTGCCAGCAGCGAATCGGGGACCTATAATTCACCCCTCCACTTT
TRBJ1-1 - TRBV7-8 few CASSLWGNTEAFF TGTGCCAGCAGCTTATGGGGGAACACTGAAGCTTTCTTT
TRBJ1-6 - TRBV5-6 few CASSLVGTNSPLHF TGTGCCAGCAGCTTGGTTGGAACTAATTCACCCCTCCACTTT
TRBJ2-7 TRBD1 TRBV24-1 few CATSDRDRGPPYEQYF TGTGCCACCAGTGACCGGGACAGGGGGCCCCCCTACGAGCAGTACTTC
TRBJ2-1 TRBD1 TRBV6-6 few CASSYEGQVTMEQFF TGTGCCAGCAGTTACGAGGGACAGGTTACAATGGAGCAGTTCTTC
TRBJ2-1 - TRBV12-3/TRBV12-4 large CASSRGGYNEQFF TGTGCCAGCAGCCGGGGCGGATACAATGAGCAGTTCTTC
TRBJ2-3 TRBD1 TRBV6-6 many CASRYAAGQATQYF TGTGCCAGCAGGTACGCCGCCGGACAGGCTACGCAGTATTTT
TRBJ1-6 TRBD1 TRBV10-1 - CASRGTGYSPLHF TGCGCCAGCAGAGGGACAGGCTATTCACCCCTCCACTTT
TRBJ1-5 - TRBV12-3/TRBV12-4 many CASRVGNQPQHF TGTGCCAGCAGGGTAGGAAATCAGCCCCAGCATTTT
TRBJ1-1 - TRBV6-5 many CASSYSMNTEAFF TGTGCCAGCAGTTATTCCATGAACACTGAAGCTTTCTTT
TRBJ2-7 - TRBV19 - CASSTDGVGYEQYF TGTGCCAGTAGTACGGACGGAGTTGGGTACGAGCAGTACTTC
TRBJ2-7 TRBD1 TRBV4-3 medium-sized CASSQDGQGYEQYF TGCGCCAGCAGCCAAGATGGACAGGGCTACGAGCAGTACTTC
TRBJ2-1 - TRBV7-6 few CASSLEGSLYNEQFF TGTGCCAGCAGCTTAGAGGGAAGCCTATACAATGAGCAGTTCTTC
TRBJ2-3 TRBD2 TRBV10-3 few CAISDGGGAADTQYF TGTGCCATCAGTGACGGCGGGGGGGCAGCAGATACGCAGTATTTT
TRBJ1-4 TRBD1 TRBV9 few CASSAGHQGANEKLFF TGTGCCAGCAGCGCGGGCCATCAGGGGGCTAATGAAAAACTGTTTTTT
TRBJ1-5 TRBD1 TRBV20-1 many CSARDRFNQPQHF TGCAGTGCTAGGGACAGGTTCAATCAGCCCCAGCATTTT
TRBJ1-1 TRBD1 TRBV5-1 medium-sized CASSLLQGGGTEAFF TGCGCCAGCAGCTTGTTACAGGGGGGCGGCACTGAAGCTTTCTTT
TRBJ1-2 - TRBV7-9 few CASSPVTVGGYTF TGTGCCAGCAGCCCCGTCACAGTGGGCGGCTACACCTTC
TRBJ2-7 TRBD1 TRBV7-6 few CASSSNGDREGIKQYF TGTGCCAGCAGCTCAAATGGAGACAGGGAAGGAATCAAGCAGTACTTC
TRBJ2-5 - TRBV9 - CASSVGRGFQETQYF TGTGCCAGCAGCGTAGGGCGAGGGTTCCAAGAGACCCAGTACTTC
TRBJ2-1 TRBD1 TRBV18 - CASSPPDRGPYNEQFF TGTGCCAGCTCCCCTCCGGACAGGGGCCCCTACAATGAGCAGTTCTTC
TRBJ2-3 - TRBV20-1 few CSAAIAISTDTQYF TGCAGTGCCGCCATAGCTATTAGCACAGATACGCAGTATTTT
TRBJ2-3 - TRBV20-1 few CSAREGGRPDTQYF TGCAGTGCTAGAGAGGGGGGCAGGCCAGATACGCAGTATTTT
TRBJ1-6 - TRBV7-8 - CASSLVGSYNSPLHF TGTGCCAGCAGCTTAGTCGGATCCTATAATTCACCCCTCCACTTT